The 20 T cell receptor beta chains given below trace back to one sample, sequenced in a study of cytomegalovirus exposure and HLA in healthy donors. Amplification used 60 Vbeta primers and 13 Jbeta primers. Clones were sequenced by immunoSEQ multiplex PCR, and TCRdb holds only the in-frame ones, with some missing. The table lists approximately 99,000 clones, roughly four fifths of them singletons. Sequencing was performed on PBMCs. The receptors shown here come from a man between 35 and 55 years old in good health and CMV-seronegative.

This clone was seen only a few times. The CDR3 region is CASSSAGDQRTQYF. The CDR3 bases are TGCGCCAGCTCGAGCGCGGGGGATCAACGTACGCAGTATTTT. V and J are TRBV4-3 and TRBJ2-3; 7 bases fit TRBD2. V gave up 8 bases and J gave up 8 bases; unmatched junction bases: 13. CDR3 length: 14 amino acids. CDR1 is LGHNA and CDR2 is YSLEER in the germline V gene.

This clone is a singleton in its sample. The V call is TRBV7-6, the J call TRBJ1-1, with D possibly being TRBD1 (5 bases). Trimming took 8 bases from V and 1 from J, leaving 17 bases between them. Germline V gene data show CDR1 as SGHVS and CDR2 as FNYEAQ. This CDR3 has 15 amino acids. CDR3 coding DNA: TGTGCCAGCTCGTCTTCTGCAGGGTCGAACACTGAAGCTTTCTTT. Translated: CASSSSAGSNTEAFF.

This chain links TRBV7-6 with TRBJ2-1; 8 bases match TRBD1. The CDR3 length is 16 residues. Germline V gives CDR1 SGHVS, CDR2 FNYEAQ. V trimming: 4 bases; J trimming: 3 bases; junction bases outside the gene matches: 8. The CDR3 coding sequence is TGTGCCAGCAGCTCAACGGACAGGGCTAACTACAATGAGCAGTTCTTC. Encoded protein: CASSSTDRANYNEQFF.

The genes are TRBV7-9 and TRBJ2-3, with 10 nucleotides matching TRBD2. The V gene's germline CDR1 is SEHNR and CDR2 FQNEAQ (reference sequence). After removal of 3 bases from V and 6 bases from J, the junction contained 6 bases not matched to a gene. The CDR3 totals 15 residues. The CDR3 region has the DNA TGTGCCAGCAGCTTGGGCCGGACTAGCGGCGATACGCAGTATTTT. Its translation: CASSLGRTSGDTQYF.

The chain recombines TRBV15 with TRBJ1-5, with 9 bases lining up with TRBD1. The V gene end was trimmed by 1 base and the J gene end by 2 bases; junction bases not matched to a gene: 3. Germline V gene lookup returns CDR1 LNHNV and CDR2 YYDKDF (reference sequence). This CDR3 has 16 residues. For the CDR3, the DNA is TGTGCCACCAGCAGAGGACAGGGGGTGGGCAATCAGCCCCAGCATTTT. It translates to CATSRGQGVGNQPQHF. The whole variable domain, filled in from reference TRBV15 and TRBJ1-5, reads DAMVIQNPRYQVTQFGKPVTLSCSQTLNHNVMYWYQQKSSQAPKLLFHYYDKDFNNEADTPDNFQSRRPNTSFCFLDIRSPGLGDTAMYLCATSRGQGVGNQPQHFGDGTRLSIL.

In nucleotides, the CDR3 is TGTGCCACGGCCCGGGGGGAGGAAAATGAGCAGTTCTTC. Encoded protein: CATARGEENEQFF. The chain joins TRBV10-3 to TRBJ2-1; TRBD2 matches at 7 bases. The CDR3 has 13 amino acids. The V and J ends lost 10 bases and 7 bases, in that order; junction bases with no gene match: 10. Germline CDR1 ENHRY, CDR2 SYGVKD.

The genes are TRBV7-3 and TRBJ2-5; D remains ambiguous. Trimming shortened V by 4 bases and J by 2 bases, and 8 bases separated the two germline ends. Per the germline V gene, CDR1 is SGHTA and CDR2 is FQGTGA. The CDR3 consists of 13 residues. CDR3: CASSSSRQETQYF. The CDR3 coding sequence is TGTGCCAGCAGCTCCTCGAGGCAAGAGACCCAGTACTTC.

The gene calls are TRBV2 and TRBJ2-2, with 9 bases fitting TRBD1. Germline CDR1 and CDR2: SNHLY and FYNNEI. V dropped 8 bases and J dropped 1; count of bases not matched to a gene: 2. The CDR3 consists of 14 residues. The CDR3 region is CASGGQGNTGELFF. CDR3 nucleotides: TGTGCCAGCGGGGGACAGGGGAACACCGGGGAGCTGTTTTTT.

The V and J genes are TRBV7-9 and TRBJ1-4, with 7 bases matching TRBD1. Germline assignment: CDR1 SEHNR and CDR2 FQNEAQ (reference sequence). The ends lost 5 bases at V and 8 bases at J; junction bases unmatched: 8. The CDR3 is 14 residues long. The CDR3, as DNA: TGTGCCAGCAGCCGACAGGGTCAGAGGGAAAAACTGTTTTTT. Protein sequence: CASSRQGQREKLFF.

This chain joins TRBV27 and TRBJ2-7; a possible D gene is TRBD1 (6 bases). Germline loops: CDR1 MNHEY, CDR2 SMNVEV (reference sequence). The CDR3 totals 13 residues. Trimming pared 3 bases from V and 1 base from J, leaving 7 bases between. The CDR3 loop reads CASSFGQSYEQYF. Written as DNA, the CDR3 is TGTGCCAGCAGTTTCGGACAGTCCTACGAGCAGTACTTC.

This clone was seen only a few times. This rearrangement joins TRBV15 to TRBJ2-1, with TRBD2 matching 16 bases. This CDR3 comprises 18 residues. V gave up 4 bases and J gave up 7 bases; unmatched junction bases: 10. Germline V lookup: CDR1 LNHNV, CDR2 YYDKDF (reference sequence). The CDR3 region is CATSKGLAGGHSMNEQFF. In nucleotides, the CDR3 is TGTGCCACCAGCAAGGGACTAGCGGGGGGGCATTCTATGAATGAGCAGTTCTTC.

The chain combines TRBV5-6 with TRBJ2-5; 7 nucleotides agree with TRBD1. Germline CDR1 is SGHDT and CDR2 is YYEEEE. V lost 4 bases and J lost 5; bases outside the gene matches: 5. This CDR3 is built from 13 residues. CDR3 bases: TGTGCCAGCAGCGCAACAGGGGTGGAGACCCAGTACTTC. Protein sequence: CASSATGVETQYF.

The J gene is TRBJ2-3, the V gene TRBV13; no clear D gene. The V end was cut by 3 bases, the J end by 1 base, with 11 bases between. Per the germline V gene, CDR1 is PRHDT and CDR2 is FYEKMQ (reference sequence). The CDR3 has 15 amino acids. The CDR3 region is CASSFETAGTDTQYF. The DNA for the CDR3 is TGTGCCAGCAGCTTCGAGACTGCTGGCACAGATACGCAGTATTTT.

The rearrangement links TRBV27 to TRBJ2-7, with 9 bases that match TRBD2. The CDR3 loop spans 15 amino acids. V lost 5 bases to trimming and J lost 6 bases; unmatched junction nucleotides: 11. Germline CDR1 and CDR2: MNHEY and SMNVEV (reference sequence). CDR3 region: CASSGWVAGASEQYF. The CDR3 coding sequence is TGTGCCAGCAGTGGATGGGTAGCGGGGGCGTCCGAGCAGTACTTC.

This chain links TRBV4-2 with TRBJ1-2; D might be TRBD1 (5 bases). V was cut by 0 bases and J by 7 bases, with 15 bases left in between. CDR1 and CDR2 (germline): LGHNA, YNFKEQ. The CDR3 is made up of 15 amino acids. The CDR3 protein is CASSQDDGPGGGYTF. CDR3 nucleotides: TGTGCCAGCAGCCAAGACGACGGGCCCGGGGGTGGCTACACCTTC.

This chain joins TRBV6-5 and TRBJ2-7, with 7 bases matching TRBD2. The CDR3 has 14 amino acids. Germline CDR1 reads MNHEY; CDR2 reads SVGAGI. Losses at the gene ends were 5 bases for V and 4 bases for J; bases not matched to a gene: 8. The CDR3 bases are TGTGCCAGCAGTACCAAGCGGGGATATTACGAGCAGTACTTC. Translating it yields CASSTKRGYYEQYF.

Within the sample, this clone is medium-sized. The chain couples TRBV5-1 to TRBJ2-5, with a weak D call TRBD1 (5 bases). CDR1 is SGHRS and CDR2 is YFSETQ in the germline V gene. This CDR3 is built from 14 residues. Trimming left V 1 base short and J 3 bases short, with 10 bases between. CDR3 in amino acids: CASSLRQPKETQYF. In DNA form, the CDR3 reads TGCGCCAGCAGCTTGAGACAGCCCAAAGAGACCCAGTACTTC.

The V call is TRBV7-2, the J call TRBJ2-5; 14 bases line up with TRBD2. Per the germline V gene, CDR1 is SGHTA and CDR2 is FQGNSA. Trimming at V came to 3 bases and at J to 6 bases, leaving 3 bases not matched to a gene. CDR3 size: 15 residues. The chain's CDR3 is CASSFGTSGGQTQYF. The CDR3 DNA reads TGTGCCAGCAGCTTTGGGACTAGCGGGGGTCAGACCCAGTACTTC.

This clone was seen a few times. The chain joins TRBV4-3 to TRBJ1-1; D is perhaps TRBD1 (5 bases). CDR1 is LGHNA and CDR2 is YSLEER in the germline V gene. The length of the CDR3 is 14 residues. With 3 bases removed from V and 6 bases from J, the gap between germline ends came to 14 bases. CDR3 sequence: CASSQVVGGAEAFF. As DNA, the CDR3 is TGCGCCAGCAGCCAGGTGGTGGGGGGGGCTGAAGCTTTCTTT.

In this sample, this clone turned up once. J is TRBJ2-5 and V is TRBV7-6; TRBD2 might be the D (5 bases). Germline-derived CDR1 and CDR2 are SGHVS and FNYEAQ. The CDR3 totals 13 residues. V dropped 1 base and J dropped 7 bases, with 10 bases sitting between them. The CDR3 here is CASSLGTYGTQYF. DNA for the CDR3: TGTGCCAGCAGCTTAGGGACTTACGGGACCCAGTACTTC.